This is a list of T cell receptor beta chains from one sample in a study of cytomegalovirus exposure and HLA in healthy donors. The protocol was immunoSEQ multiplex PCR, while the TCRdb copy is restricted to in-frame clones and leaves out a portion. This table holds 90,000 to 120,000 clones, around four fifths found once. Sequenced sample: PBMCs. Source of these receptors: a man aged 25-40 years in good health and CMV-seronegative. Each CDR3 is given with its conserved first and last residue. A D gene is named only where the DNA matches it firmly. A clone size is listed for some rows: how often the clone was seen (once, few, many), or a class if it is expanded.

few	TRBJ2-1	TRBV28	TRBD2	TGTGCCAGCAGTTTAGGCGGGGGGATTTACAATGAGCAGTTCTTC	CASSLGGGIYNEQFF
-	TRBJ2-7	TRBV9	TRBD1	TGTGCCAGCAGCGTAGTGGGACAGGGGGCAGTCTACGAGCAGTACTTC	CASSVVGQGAVYEQYF
-	TRBJ2-1	TRBV14	TRBD2	TGTGCCAGCAGCCAAGTGGGACCCCTAGCGGGGGTGGTGGATGAGCAGTTCTTC	CASSQVGPLAGVVDEQFF
few	TRBJ2-7	TRBV19	-	TGTGCCAGTAGTGGCCCGGGGCAGGGGACCTACGAGCAGTACTTC	CASSGPGQGTYEQYF
few	TRBJ1-6	TRBV2	-	TGTGCCAGCGGTTTGGGGGCAAAGAATTCACCCCTCCACTTT	CASGLGAKNSPLHF
few	TRBJ2-2	TRBV10-1	-	TGCGCCAGCAGTTCAGGTTTGCAAGAGGGATACACCGGGGAGCTGTTTTTT	CASSSGLQEGYTGELFF
-	TRBJ2-2	TRBV5-4	TRBD2	TGTGCCAGCAGCCGTAGACTAGCCGCGAACACCGGGGAGCTGTTTTTT	CASSRRLAANTGELFF
-	TRBJ2-2	TRBV27	-	TGTGCCAGCAGTGGCGGGAACACCGGGGAGCTGTTTTTT	CASSGGNTGELFF
-	TRBJ2-5	TRBV7-7	-	TGTGCCAGCAGCTTAGATGGGCTAGCAGCAGAGACCCAGTACTTC	CASSLDGLAAETQYF
few	TRBJ2-3	TRBV9	-	TGTGCCAGCAGCGTAGGTAACCAGCGGGCAGATACGCAGTATTTT	CASSVGNQRADTQYF
-	TRBJ2-7	TRBV29-1	TRBD2	TGCAGCGCAAACAGGGTTTTGGCTAGCGGGAACTACGAGCAGTACTTC	CSANRVLASGNYEQYF
-	TRBJ2-7	TRBV21-1	-	TGTGCCAGCAGCGGAGCGAGCGGGAGAGTTGACTACGAGCAGTACTTC	CASSGASGRVDYEQYF
few	TRBJ1-6	TRBV4-2	TRBD1	TGTGCCAGCAGCCAAGAGGGACAGAACAATTCACCCCTCCACTTT	CASSQEGQNNSPLHF
-	TRBJ1-1	TRBV11-1	TRBD1	TGTGCCAGCGGACAGGGTTTGGACACTGAAGCTTTCTTT	CASGQGLDTEAFF
few	TRBJ1-4	TRBV5-4	TRBD1	TGTGCCAGCAGCCCGACAGGGGACGCAACTAATGAAAAACTGTTTTTT	CASSPTGDATNEKLFF
-	TRBJ2-7	TRBV6-5	-	TGTGCCAGCAGGCAGGGTCAAGGCTACGAGCAGTACTTC	CASRQGQGYEQYF
-	TRBJ2-7	TRBV7-8	TRBD2	TGTGCCAGCAGCTTTAGCGGGAGTGTTTACGAGCAGTACTTC	CASSFSGSVYEQYF
once	TRBJ1-1	TRBV30	-	TGTGCCTGGAGTGGGGCCAGACTGAACACTGAAGCTTTCTTT	CAWSGARLNTEAFF
-	TRBJ2-2	TRBV7-6	TRBD1	TGTGCTGCCGGGACAGGGAACACCGGGGAGCTGTTTTTT	CAAGTGNTGELFF